What follows are 29 T cell receptor beta chains derived from one specimen sequenced in a study of blood T cell repertoires in COVID-19. Repertoires were generated with immunoSEQ multiplex PCR, while TCRdb's copy carries only in-frame clones and drops some. The sample has over 350,000 clones; approximately 91% are singletons. What was sequenced was PBMCs or T cells enriched from blood (not recorded which). Receptor source: a woman between 35 and 50 years old who had been exposed to COVID-19.

The J gene is TRBJ1-2, the V gene TRBV19; TRBD1 agrees at 10 bases. The germline gives CDR1 LNHDA, CDR2 SQIVND (reference sequence). Trimming cost V 5 bases and J 6 bases; bases outside gene matches: 9. CDR3 length: 15 residues. The CDR3 DNA sequence: TGTGCCAGTAGTTTCGGGACAGGGGTTCCACATGGCTACACCTTC. Translation gives CASSFGTGVPHGYTF.

CDR3 sequence (DNA): TGTGCCAGTAGGAAAACCGGGAGCCTCAACTATGGCTACACCTTC. Its protein is CASRKTGSLNYGYTF. The chain combines TRBV19 with TRBJ1-2, with D uncertain. The CDR3 runs 15 residues. Germline assignment: CDR1 LNHDA and CDR2 SQIVND (reference sequence). The germline V and J ends were trimmed by 6 bases and 2 bases, with 16 bases remaining between them.

This chain connects TRBV5-4 to TRBJ1-1; 12 bases align to TRBD1. CDR3 length: 15 amino acids. The V and J ends lost 5 bases and 5 bases, in that order; junction bases with no gene match: 7. Looked up from germline, CDR1 is SGHNT and CDR2 is YYREEE (reference sequence). In DNA, the CDR3 is TGTGCCAGCAGAGTTAGGGGACAGGGGGCAACTGAAGCTTTCTTT. Amino acid sequence: CASRVRGQGATEAFF.

The J gene is TRBJ2-3, the V gene TRBV18; D might be TRBD2 (6 bases). The CDR3 has 15 amino acids. Germline CDR1 and CDR2: KGHSH and LQKENI. Trimming left V 1 base short and J 6 bases short, with 14 bases between. CDR3 sequence reads: CASSPQLGREDTQYF. The CDR3 region has the DNA TGTGCCAGCTCACCACAGCTGGGCCGGGAGGATACGCAGTATTTT.

This rearrangement joins TRBV6-5 to TRBJ1-3; TRBD1 matches 10 bases. The CDR3 loop spans 14 amino acids. Germline V lookup: CDR1 MNHEY, CDR2 SVGAGI. V lost 5 bases to trimming and J lost 3 bases; unmatched junction nucleotides: 1. In DNA, the CDR3 is TGTGCCAGCAGTAGGGACAGGGGTGGAAACACCATATATTTT. Translating gives CASSRDRGGNTIYF.

The chain is built from TRBV6-5 and TRBJ2-7, with TRBD1 matching over 7 bases. The germline V gene has CDR1 MNHEY and CDR2 SVGAGI. CDR3 length: 14 amino acids. Unmatched junction bases numbered 3, after V lost 4 bases and J lost 0 bases. CDR3 sequence: CASSSTGSSYEQYF. The CDR3 DNA reads as TGTGCCAGCAGTTCGACAGGGTCCTCCTACGAGCAGTACTTC.

The rearrangement joins TRBV28 to TRBJ1-1; D perhaps matches TRBD1 (5 bases). CDR1 and CDR2 (germline): MDHEN, SYDVKM. V shed 5 bases and J shed 4 bases, with 11 bases lying between them. This CDR3 contains 13 residues. CDR3 coding DNA: TGTGCCAGCAGTCCAGGGATGGGCACTGAAGCTTTCTTT. Protein: CASSPGMGTEAFF.

The V call is TRBV7-3, the J call TRBJ2-3; weak D call: TRBD1 (6 bases). Germline CDR1 is SGHTA and CDR2 is FQGTGA. The V end lost 5 bases, the J end lost 6 bases, and 15 bases lay between the germline ends. The CDR3 totals 14 residues. CDR3 bases: TGTGCCAGCAGCACCCAGGGGAATCGGGATACGCAGTATTTT. This encodes CASSTQGNRDTQYF.

This chain links TRBV30 with TRBJ2-7, with TRBD2 matching 13 bases. Trimming took 4 bases from V and 3 from J; bases not matched to a gene: 3. The CDR3 contains 14 residues. From germline, CDR1 is GTSNPN and CDR2 SVGIG (reference sequence). The CDR3 DNA reads TGTGCCTGGAAACTAGCGGGAGGGCACTACGAGCAGTACTTC. Amino acids: CAWKLAGGHYEQYF.

The V gene is TRBV18, the J gene TRBJ2-3; possibly TRBD1 for D (5 bases). In germline, CDR1 is KGHSH, CDR2 LQKENI. There are 14 residues in the CDR3. V lost 2 bases to trimming and J lost 1 base, with 7 bases between them. The DNA of the CDR3 is TGTGCCAGCTCACCATCCAGGGGCACAGATACGCAGTATTTT. It translates to CASSPSRGTDTQYF.

V and J are TRBV3-1 (or the pseudogene TRBV3-2) and TRBJ1-1; D unresolved. Looked up from germline, CDR1 is LGHDT and CDR2 is YNNKEL (reference sequence). This CDR3 is 14 amino acids long. The V end was cut by 3 bases, the J end by 4 bases, with 12 bases between. The CDR3 is CASSQNQGSTEAFF. The DNA of the CDR3 is TGTGCCAGCAGCCAGAACCAAGGGAGCACTGAAGCTTTCTTT.

V gene TRBV3-1 (or the pseudogene TRBV3-2) combines with J gene TRBJ1-2; D gene unclear. Germline V CDR1 and CDR2: LGHDT, YNNKEL (reference sequence). The CDR3 loop spans 14 amino acids. Between the trimmed V and J ends, which lost 0 bases and 5 bases, there was a span of 10 bases. The CDR3 DNA reads TGTGCCAGCAGCCAAGATGGGCGAGAATATGGCTACACCTTC. Its protein is CASSQDGREYGYTF.

The chain is built from TRBV19 and TRBJ1-1; no firm D call. Trimming left V 7 bases short and J 5 bases short, with 11 bases between. CDR3 size: 12 residues. CDR1 and CDR2 from the germline V gene are LNHDA and SQIVND (reference sequence). The CDR3 reads CASNRGSTEAFF. The CDR3 bases are TGTGCCAGTAATAGAGGTAGTACTGAAGCTTTCTTT.

The V and J genes are TRBV24-1 and TRBJ2-3, with D maybe TRBD2 (6 bases). The CDR3 consists of 15 residues. Germline CDR1 KGHDR, CDR2 SFDVKD. The V end lost 1 base, the J end lost 5 bases, and 12 bases lay between the germline ends. The CDR3 is CATSDFTGGEDTQYF. In DNA form, the CDR3 reads TGTGCCACCAGTGATTTCACCGGGGGTGAAGATACGCAGTATTTT.

The J gene is TRBJ1-2, the V gene TRBV6-5, with D perhaps TRBD1 (6 bases). Trimming cost V 7 bases and J 8 bases, with 17 bases left between them. CDR3 size: 13 residues. CDR1 and CDR2 from the germline V gene are MNHEY and SVGAGI. In DNA, the CDR3 is TGTGCCAGCACAGGGGACCTACGGAGGGGCTACACCTTC. This translates into CASTGDLRRGYTF.

J is TRBJ2-3 and V is TRBV5-1; TRBD2 agrees at 15 bases. CDR1 is SGHRS and CDR2 is YFSETQ in the germline V gene. Unmatched junction bases numbered 11, after V lost 4 bases and J lost 2 bases. CDR3 length: 19 residues. CDR3 in amino acids: CASSDTPGLAGGNTDTQYF. The DNA for the CDR3 is TGCGCCAGCAGCGACACACCGGGACTAGCGGGGGGAAACACAGATACGCAGTATTTT.

This clone was seen only once. The chain combines TRBV5-6 with TRBJ1-1; maybe TRBD1 (6 bases). Germline V lookup: CDR1 SGHDT, CDR2 YYEEEE. V was clipped by 4 bases and J by 1 base, with 11 bases between them. There are 14 residues in the CDR3. CDR3 residues: CASSLGAGNTEAFF. As DNA, the CDR3 is TGTGCCAGCAGCCTGGGGGCGGGGAACACTGAAGCTTTCTTT.

This chain joins TRBV7-9 and TRBJ2-7; TRBD1 might be the D (5 bases). Germline V CDR1 and CDR2: SEHNR, FQNEAQ (reference sequence). The CDR3 has 12 amino acids. V dropped 5 bases and J dropped 2 bases, with 7 bases sitting between them. CDR3 protein: CASSGRAYEQYF. DNA for the CDR3: TGTGCCAGCAGCGGCAGGGCCTACGAGCAGTACTTC. The full variable domain, its missing parts supplied by reference TRBV7-9 and TRBJ2-7, is DTGVSQNPRHKITKRGQNVTFRCDPISEHNRLYWYRQTLGQGPEFLTYFQNEAQLEKSRLLSDRFSAERPKGSFSTLEIQRTEQGDSAMYLCASSGRAYEQYFGPGTRLTVT.

This chain joins TRBV9 and TRBJ1-6; no definite D call. This CDR3 comprises 17 residues. CDR1 SGDLS and CDR2 YYNGEE come from the germline V gene. Trimming removed 3 bases from V and 0 bases from J, with 13 bases in between. The CDR3 sequence: CASSEDAGDSYNSPLHF. CDR3 in DNA: TGTGCCAGCAGCGAGGACGCGGGAGACTCCTATAATTCACCCCTCCACTTT.

The chain combines TRBV10-1 with TRBJ1-4, with a possible D match to TRBD1 (6 bases). This CDR3 contains 15 residues. Germline CDR1 reads WNHNN; CDR2 reads SYGVQD (reference sequence). Trimming took off 3 bases at V and 10 bases at J, with 18 bases between the two ends. CDR3 DNA: TGCGCCAGCAGTGATGGAACCACAGGGAATCGAAAACTGTTTTTT. Protein product: CASSDGTTGNRKLFF.

The chain employs TRBV12-5 and TRBJ2-5; TRBD1 matches at 7 bases. Germline trimming cut 5 bases from V and 5 bases from J; bases unmatched to any gene: 17. This CDR3 has 17 residues. Germline CDR1 reads LGHNT; CDR2 reads FRNRAP. Here the CDR3 DNA reads TGTGCTAGTGGTCCCCTGATGACAGGGCCCTCCTTGGAGACCCAGTACTTC. Its translation is CASGPLMTGPSLETQYF.

The chain is built from TRBV10-3 and TRBJ1-4; 8 bases map to TRBD1. V shed 0 bases and J 5 bases; nucleotides not matched to a gene: 2. Germline CDR1 ENHRY, CDR2 SYGVKD. The CDR3 contains 15 residues. Here the CDR3 reads CAISESTGGNEKLFF. CDR3 DNA: TGTGCCATCAGTGAGTCCACAGGGGGAAATGAAAAACTGTTTTTT.

The rearrangement joins TRBV10-3 to TRBJ2-5, with D tentatively TRBD1 (5 bases). The V and J ends lost 6 bases and 5 bases respectively, with 19 bases between them. Germline V gene data show CDR1 as ENHRY and CDR2 as SYGVKD. The CDR3 is 15 residues long. The DNA of the CDR3 is TGTGCCATCAGGGGGCCCGGATCAGGATGGGAGACCCAGTACTTC. It encodes CAIRGPGSGWETQYF.

The chain carries TRBV19 and TRBJ1-2, with D unresolved. The germline CDR1 and CDR2 sequences are LNHDA and SQIVND (reference sequence). The CDR3 extends over 14 amino acids. Between the trimmed V and J ends, which lost 1 base and 8 bases, there was a span of 14 bases. This chain's CDR3 is CASSIVGGVRGYTF. Written as DNA, the CDR3 is TGTGCCAGTAGTATAGTTGGCGGGGTACGGGGCTACACCTTC.

This clone was recorded many times. This chain joins TRBV3-1 (or the pseudogene TRBV3-2) and TRBJ1-2; TRBD1 is a possible D gene (5 bases). The CDR3 spans 12 residues. The germline V and J ends were trimmed by 3 bases and 5 bases, with 7 bases remaining between them. Germline assignment: CDR1 LGHDT and CDR2 YNNKEL (reference sequence). The CDR3 spells CASSHRQYGYTF. The CDR3 DNA is TGTGCCAGCAGCCACAGACAGTATGGCTACACCTTC.

V usage is TRBV11-3 and J usage is TRBJ1-1; no reliable D call. The CDR3 covers 18 residues. Trimming cost V 0 bases and J 1 base, with 18 bases left between them. In germline, CDR1 is SGHNT, CDR2 YENEEA. As DNA, the CDR3 is TGTGCCAGCAGCTTAGACGCCTGGAGGACGGTGGAGAACACTGAAGCTTTCTTT. This translates into CASSLDAWRTVENTEAFF.

The chain couples TRBV9 to TRBJ1-2; D uncertain. Germline values: CDR1 SGDLS, CDR2 YYNGEE. This CDR3 region has 15 residues. The V end lost 4 bases, the J end lost 2 bases, and 15 bases lay between the germline ends. The CDR3 region is CASSPRLGRNYGYTF. The CDR3 DNA reads as TGTGCCAGCAGCCCCCGATTGGGCAGGAACTATGGCTACACCTTC.

The chain couples TRBV28 to TRBJ1-2; TRBD1 aligns across 9 bases. Germline V gene data show CDR1 as MDHEN and CDR2 as SYDVKM. The CDR3 is 14 amino acids. V trimming: 4 bases; J trimming: 4 bases; junction bases outside the gene matches: 4. The CDR3 DNA reads as TGTGCCAGCAGTTCCACGGGACAGGGCTATGGCTACACCTTC. Translated, it gives CASSSTGQGYGYTF.

The V gene is TRBV20-1, the J gene TRBJ2-7, with D uncertain. The V end lost 3 bases, the J end lost 0 bases, and 15 bases lay between the germline ends. This CDR3 is 15 amino acids long. Germline lookup yields CDR1 DFQATT and CDR2 SNEGSKA (reference sequence). CDR3 residues: CSASPPSGSSYEQYF. CDR3 coding DNA: TGCAGTGCTAGTCCCCCCTCCGGGTCCTCCTACGAGCAGTACTTC.